This entry lists 16 T cell receptor beta chains sequenced from one sample in a study of cytomegalovirus exposure and HLA in healthy donors. With 60 Vbeta and 13 Jbeta primers, the PCR was carried out. Repertoires were generated with immunoSEQ multiplex PCR, while TCRdb's copy carries only in-frame clones and drops some. Among approximately 170,000 clones listed, roughly 79% were seen once. The specimen sequenced was PBMCs. These receptors all come from a man aged 35 to 55 in good health and CMV-seronegative.

As DNA, the CDR3 is TGCGCCAGCAGCCTCGACGGGGGAGGGAATCAGCCCCAGCATTTT. Protein sequence: CASSLDGGGNQPQHF. This rearrangement joins TRBV5-1 to TRBJ1-5, with D possibly matching TRBD1 (5 bases). CDR1 SGHRS and CDR2 YFSETQ come from the germline V gene. V was trimmed by 4 bases and J by 4 bases, leaving 15 bases between them. CDR3 length equals 15 residues.

The rearrangement uses TRBV5-1 and TRBJ2-5, with 9 bases that match TRBD1. The CDR3 loop spans 14 amino acids. V lost 4 bases and J lost 6; bases outside the gene matches: 7. Germline V lookup: CDR1 SGHRS, CDR2 YFSETQ. The CDR3 loop reads CASSPGQGLKTQYF. CDR3 bases: TGCGCCAGCAGCCCGGGACAGGGCTTGAAGACCCAGTACTTC.

The chain has TRBV6-5 and TRBJ1-2; weak D call: TRBD1 (5 bases). The CDR3 is 14 residues long. Per the germline V gene, CDR1 is MNHEY and CDR2 is SVGAGI. Trimming stripped 5 bases from V and 4 bases from J, with 14 bases between. CDR3 in amino acids: CASSVDRRFYGYTF. DNA of the CDR3: TGTGCCAGCAGTGTCGACAGAAGATTCTATGGCTACACCTTC.

This clone was detected only a few times. The chain links TRBV28 to TRBJ1-1, with D perhaps TRBD1 (5 bases). The CDR3 has 14 amino acids. Trimming took 5 bases from V and 5 from J, leaving 15 bases between them. Germline V gene data show CDR1 as MDHEN and CDR2 as SYDVKM. The CDR3, as DNA: TGTGCCAGCAGTGACAGCTTTTCTAAGACTGAAGCTTTCTTT. This translates into CASSDSFSKTEAFF.

This clone was detected once. The chain couples TRBV5-4 to TRBJ2-1; no reliable D call. Germline CDR1 SGHNT, CDR2 YYREEE (reference sequence). V dropped 4 bases and J dropped 0 bases, with 11 bases sitting between them. The CDR3 covers 15 residues. CDR3 amino acids: CASSPGGSSYNEQFF. The DNA for the CDR3 is TGTGCCAGCAGCCCAGGTGGAAGCTCCTACAATGAGCAGTTCTTC. Full variable domain (outside the CDR3, taken from reference TRBV5-4 and TRBJ2-1): ETGVTQSPTHLIKTRGQQVTLRCSSQSGHNTVSWYQQALGQGPQFIFQYYREEENGRGNFPPRFSGLQFPNYSSELNVNALELDDSALYLCASSPGGSSYNEQFFGPGTRLTVL.

The rearrangement joins TRBV5-5 to TRBJ2-2; D is unclear. This CDR3 region has 13 residues. CDR1 is SGHKS, CDR2 YYEKEE, per germline (reference sequence). The V end lost 3 bases, the J end lost 6 bases, and 9 bases lay between the germline ends. The CDR3 nucleotides read TGTGCCAGCAGCTGGTATTCAGCCGGGGAGCTGTTTTTT. Its protein product is CASSWYSAGELFF.

The V gene is TRBV6-5, the J gene TRBJ2-3; 7 bases align to TRBD2. There are 15 residues in the CDR3. The germline V gene has CDR1 MNHEY and CDR2 SVGAGI. Unmatched junction bases numbered 6, after V lost 2 bases and J lost 4 bases. The CDR3 protein is CASSYGGSRADTQYF. The CDR3 DNA follows: TGTGCCAGCAGTTACGGCGGGAGCCGCGCAGATACGCAGTATTTT.

This clone has just one count. The chain employs TRBV5-1 and TRBJ2-3; D unclear. Germline V gene data show CDR1 as SGHRS and CDR2 as YFSETQ. Trimming stripped 0 bases from V and 1 base from J, with 3 bases between. This CDR3 spans 13 amino acids. The CDR3 spells CASSLAGTDTQYF. The CDR3 bases are TGCGCCAGCAGCTTGGCAGGCACAGATACGCAGTATTTT.

The V gene is TRBV7-6, the J gene TRBJ2-1; TRBD2 agrees at 11 bases. Germline V CDR1 and CDR2: SGHVS, FNYEAQ. The CDR3 covers 13 residues. V was pared by 4 bases and J by 13 bases, with 6 bases of the junction left unmatched. CDR3 in amino acids: CASSSETSGEQFF. The CDR3 region has the DNA TGTGCCAGCAGCTCCGAGACTAGCGGGGAACAGTTCTTC.

The chain has TRBV2 and TRBJ1-1; no firm D call. Germline-derived CDR1 and CDR2 are SNHLY and FYNNEI. This CDR3 has 13 residues. The germline V and J ends were trimmed by 0 bases and 11 bases, with 13 bases remaining between them. This chain's CDR3 is CASSEARGNQAFF. The CDR3 DNA is TGTGCCAGCAGTGAAGCGCGGGGAAATCAGGCTTTCTTT.

The chain couples TRBV19 to TRBJ1-1, with D possibly being TRBD1 (5 bases). V gave up 1 base and J gave up 0 bases, with 9 bases separating them. The CDR3 is 15 residues long. CDR1 is LNHDA and CDR2 is SQIVND in the germline V gene (reference sequence). CDR3 loop: CASSIGGLMNTEAFF. CDR3 DNA: TGTGCCAGTAGTATAGGGGGACTAATGAACACTGAAGCTTTCTTT. Full variable domain (remainder filled in from reference TRBV19 and TRBJ1-1): DGGITQSPKYLFRKEGQNVTLSCEQNLNHDAMYWYRQDPGQGLRLIYYSQIVNDFQKGDIAEGYSVSREKKESFPLTVTSAQKNPTAFYLCASSIGGLMNTEAFFGQGTRLTVV.

V and J are TRBV2 and TRBJ2-7; weak D call: TRBD2 (6 bases). The CDR3 has 15 amino acids. CDR1 SNHLY and CDR2 FYNNEI come from the germline V gene. V was cut by 7 bases and J by 7 bases, with 23 bases left in between. CDR3 sequence reads: CASKIPGLGKEEQYF. The CDR3 DNA reads TGTGCCAGCAAAATTCCGGGACTGGGAAAGGAAGAGCAGTACTTC.

V usage is TRBV9 and J usage is TRBJ2-3, with a possible D match to TRBD1 (6 bases). This CDR3 region has 19 residues. The germline gives CDR1 SGDLS, CDR2 YYNGEE. Trimming pared 3 bases from V and 2 bases from J, leaving 25 bases between. CDR3 sequence reads: CASSDPHPRQEAFTDTQYF. The CDR3 coding sequence is TGTGCCAGCAGCGACCCACACCCCCGACAGGAGGCTTTCACAGATACGCAGTATTTT.

This clone was seen just once. The chain recombines TRBV4-1 with TRBJ1-4; D is perhaps TRBD1 (6 bases). V lost 0 bases, J lost 7 bases, and 12 bases lay in between. Germline V gene sequence: CDR1 MGHRA, CDR2 YSYEKL. The length of the CDR3 is 15 residues. This CDR3 is CASSQDGGPVEKLFF. The CDR3 DNA is TGCGCCAGCAGCCAAGACGGGGGGCCGGTTGAAAAACTGTTTTTT.

The V and J genes are TRBV7-8 and TRBJ2-3; D is possibly TRBD1 (5 bases). The CDR3 has 16 residues. Germline V lookup: CDR1 SGHVS, CDR2 FQNEAQ. With 0 bases removed from V and 6 bases from J, the gap between germline ends came to 16 bases. The CDR3 DNA reads as TGTGCCAGCAGCTTAGCCTCAATAGGGGTCGGGGATACGCAGTATTTT. Its translation: CASSLASIGVGDTQYF.

This chain joins TRBV5-1 and TRBJ2-5, with a possible D match to TRBD1 (6 bases). CDR1 is SGHRS and CDR2 is YFSETQ in the germline V gene. V was shortened by 5 bases and J by 5 bases, with 13 bases between the two germline ends. The CDR3 runs 13 residues. The CDR3 spells CASRGTPGETQYF. In DNA, the CDR3 is TGCGCCAGCAGAGGGACACCGGGGGAGACCCAGTACTTC.